The 28 T cell receptor beta chains in this list originate from one sample, sequenced in a study of human T cells and chemical hapten exposure. Time point of the sample: patch test 1, 2 weeks after DPC sensitization. Treatment indicated: therapeutic diphenylcyclopropenone sensitization with weekly scalp DPC. TCRdb itself ran the RACE reads through MiXCR, one entry per CDR3 protein. The repertoire holds around 340,000 distinct CDR3 sequences, with approximately 6.3% as singletons. The source was whole blood, collected in connection with sensitization to the hapten diphenylcyclopropenone (DPC). Every receptor here comes from a woman between 18 and 30 years old with alopecia areata. Some clones in this sample may be carry-over from other donors' samples.

The CDR3 sequence is CATSRHLSAGEKNEQFF. DNA for the CDR3: TGTGCCACCAGCAGACACCTGTCAGCGGGGGAAAAGAATGAGCAGTTCTTC. The genes are TRBV15 and TRBJ2-1; TRBD2 matches 8 bases. V shed 2 bases and J 7 bases; nucleotides not matched to a gene: 13. CDR3 length: 17 amino acids. Per germline, CDR1 LNHNV and CDR2 YYDKDF (reference sequence).

The V call is TRBV18, the J call TRBJ1-6; no clear D gene. Trimming pared 3 bases from V and 14 bases from J, leaving 20 bases between. Germline V lookup: CDR1 KGHSH, CDR2 LQKENI. The CDR3 is 15 residues long. In DNA form, the CDR3 reads TGTGCCAGCTCACCGCCGGGATTCGGGGATTTTGCCCTCCACTTT. It translates to CASSPPGFGDFALHF.

This clonotype was counted many times. The chain recombines TRBV10-3 with TRBJ2-6, with a possible D match to TRBD2 (6 bases). The CDR3 runs to 13 residues. Trimming removed 7 bases from V and 2 bases from J, with 6 bases in between. The germline V gene encodes CDR1 ENHRY and CDR2 SYGVKD. DNA of the CDR3: TGTGCCATCAAGCGGGCTGGGGCCAACGTCCTGACTTTC. Amino acid sequence: CAIKRAGANVLTF.

This clonotype was seen ten or more times. The chain couples TRBV29-1 to TRBJ1-1, with D possibly matching TRBD1 (5 bases). CDR1 is SQVTM and CDR2 is ANQGSEA in the germline V gene. Trimming cost V 6 bases and J 4 bases, with 12 bases left between them. The CDR3 has 12 amino acids. The CDR3 spells CSVGTQSTEAFF. CDR3 in DNA: TGCAGCGTGGGGACCCAGAGCACTGAAGCTTTCTTT.

This clonotype occurred a few times. V is TRBV6-2 or TRBV6-3 and J is TRBJ2-6; 7 bases match TRBD1. CDR3 size: 17 residues. J gave up 0 bases and V 5 bases, and 7 bases lay outside the gene matches. Germline CDR1 is MNHEY and CDR2 is SVGEGT. In DNA, the CDR3 is TGTGCCAGCAGTCCCCGCCGACAGGGCTCTGGGGCCAACGTCCTGACTTTC. This encodes CASSPRRQGSGANVLTF.

The chain employs TRBV6-5 and TRBJ1-2; D remains unclear. The V gene lost 5 bases and the J gene lost 0 bases, with 10 bases spanning the gap. Germline V CDR1 and CDR2: MNHEY, SVGAGI. The CDR3 totals 14 residues. CDR3: CASSPTQANYGYTF. The CDR3 DNA is TGTGCCAGCAGTCCTACCCAGGCTAACTATGGCTACACCTTC.

This clonotype has a handful of counts. This chain joins TRBV7-2 and TRBJ1-2; 7 nucleotides align to TRBD1. V lost 1 base, J lost 6 bases, and 8 bases stayed unmatched. The CDR3 length is 15 residues. Per the germline V gene, CDR1 is SGHTA and CDR2 is FQGNSA. CDR3 nucleotides: TGTGCCAGCAGCTTAGGGCACAGGGGTTTTAATGGCTACACCTTC. Translation: CASSLGHRGFNGYTF.

V and J are TRBV4-3 and TRBJ2-3; 8 bases agree with TRBD2. J gave up 2 bases and V 0 bases, and 4 bases lay outside the gene matches. There are 16 residues in the CDR3. Germline-derived CDR1 and CDR2 are LGHNA and YSLEER. The CDR3 region is CASSQEGAGATDTQYF. CDR3 nucleotides: TGCGCCAGCAGCCAAGAAGGAGCGGGGGCCACAGATACGCAGTATTTT.

This clonotype occurred a few times. The V call is TRBV20-1, the J call TRBJ1-2, with D maybe TRBD1 (6 bases). The germline V and J ends were trimmed by 7 bases and 4 bases, with 10 bases remaining between them. Germline values: CDR1 DFQATT, CDR2 SNEGSKA (reference sequence). CDR3 length: 11 residues. This CDR3 reads CSVLDSYGYTF. CDR3 coding DNA: TGCAGTGTTTTGGACAGCTATGGCTACACCTTC.

This clonotype has at least ten counts. The V gene is TRBV4-2, the J gene TRBJ2-3; TRBD2 matches at 7 bases. The length of the CDR3 is 14 residues. After removal of 2 bases from V and 4 bases from J, the junction contained 3 bases not matched to a gene. The germline CDR1 and CDR2 sequences are LGHNA and YNFKEQ. The CDR3 DNA reads as TGTGCCAGCAGCCAAATGGGGGGGGCAGATACGCAGTATTTT. Translation gives CASSQMGGADTQYF.

This clonotype was counted ten times or more. V gene TRBV7-9 combines with J gene TRBJ2-5; maybe TRBD2 (5 bases). The CDR3 is made up of 14 amino acids. Germline assignment: CDR1 SEHNR and CDR2 FQNEAQ (reference sequence). V was shortened by 3 bases and J by 4 bases, with 12 bases between the two germline ends. The CDR3 reads CASSLNSERETQYF. CDR3 nucleotides: TGTGCCAGCAGCTTGAATAGCGAGAGAGAGACCCAGTACTTC. The full variable domain, completed using reference TRBV7-9 and TRBJ2-5, is DTGVSQNPRHKITKRGQNVTFRCDPISEHNRLYWYRQTLGQGPEFLTYFQNEAQLEKSRLLSDRFSAERPKGSFSTLEIQRTEQGDSAMYLCASSLNSERETQYFGPGTRLLVL.

V usage is TRBV12-3 or TRBV12-4 and J usage is TRBJ1-3, with 7 bases fitting TRBD1. The ends lost 6 bases at V and 0 bases at J; junction bases unmatched: 5. The CDR3 length is 15 residues. The chain's CDR3 is CASRLRQGSGNTIYF. CDR3 in DNA: TGTGCCAGCAGACTAAGACAGGGCTCTGGAAACACCATATATTTT.

The chain is built from TRBV29-1 and TRBJ1-4, with D perhaps matching TRBD1 (5 bases). CDR1 and CDR2 (germline): SQVTM, ANQGSEA. The CDR3 runs to 12 residues. Trimming left V 4 bases short and J 6 bases short, with 9 bases between. The DNA of the CDR3 is TGCAGCGTTGGGGGGGTAGATGAAAAACTGTTTTTT. It codes for CSVGGVDEKLFF.

The chain uses TRBV12-3 or TRBV12-4 and TRBJ1-1, with unresolved D. V lost 6 bases and J 3 bases, leaving 8 bases between the germline ends. The CDR3 has 12 amino acids. CDR3 nucleotides: TGTGCCAGCAGCCCCAGCGACACTGAAGCTTTCTTT. Translated: CASSPSDTEAFF.

This clonotype was seen only a few times. This chain links TRBV5-1 with TRBJ2-2, with D possibly being TRBD1 (5 bases). CDR1 is SGHRS and CDR2 is YFSETQ in the germline V gene. The V end lost 0 bases, the J end lost 5 bases, and 11 bases lay between the germline ends. This CDR3 is built from 15 residues. The CDR3 here is CASSLDLGPTGELFF. The CDR3 DNA reads TGCGCCAGCAGCTTGGATCTGGGGCCTACCGGGGAGCTGTTTTTT. The whole variable domain, remainder taken from reference TRBV5-1 and TRBJ2-2, is KAGVTQTPRYLIKTRGQQVTLSCSPISGHRSVSWYQQTPGQGLQFLFEYFSETQRNKGNFPGRFSGRQFSNSRSEMNVSTLELGDSALYLCASSLDLGPTGELFFGEGSRLTVL.

The rearrangement uses TRBV6-5 and TRBJ2-2, with 7 bases aligning to TRBD1. This CDR3 region has 15 residues. From germline, CDR1 is MNHEY and CDR2 SVGAGI. The ends lost 6 bases at V and 3 bases at J; junction bases unmatched: 7. CDR3 DNA: TGTGCCAGCAGAGAGACAGGGCTCGACACCGGGGAGCTGTTTTTT. Translated: CASRETGLDTGELFF.

The rearrangement uses TRBV6-2 or TRBV6-3 and TRBJ2-1; maybe TRBD2 (5 bases). The germline CDR1 and CDR2 sequences are MNHEY and SVGEGT. This CDR3 has 12 residues. V shed 6 bases and J shed 8 bases, with 11 bases lying between them. This chain's CDR3 is CASSSTGDEQFF. CDR3 nucleotides: TGTGCCAGCAGCTCCACCGGGGATGAGCAGTTCTTC.

This clonotype was picked up many times. This chain uses TRBV10-3 with TRBJ1-6; TRBD1 aligns across 8 bases. Germline values: CDR1 ENHRY, CDR2 SYGVKD. The CDR3 is made up of 13 amino acids. J lost 2 bases, V lost 9 bases, and 0 bases had no gene match. The CDR3 is CAIQGAYNSPLHF. CDR3 bases: TGTGCCATACAGGGGGCCTATAATTCACCCCTCCACTTT.

The table lists this clonotype with many counts. V usage is TRBV5-4 and J usage is TRBJ2-3; D call uncertain. V was cut by 3 bases and J by 2 bases, with 10 bases left in between. Germline V gene data show CDR1 as SGHNT and CDR2 as YYREEE (reference sequence). The CDR3 is 14 amino acids. The CDR3 is CASSSRIITDTQYF. In nucleotides, the CDR3 is TGTGCCAGCAGCTCGAGAATTATCACAGATACGCAGTATTTT.

This clonotype was counted ten times or more. The chain uses TRBV4-2 and TRBJ2-7; 10 nucleotides agree with TRBD2. The CDR3 is made up of 17 amino acids. J was trimmed by 3 bases and V by 0 bases; bases with no gene match: 8. Germline values: CDR1 LGHNA, CDR2 YNFKEQ. CDR3 bases: TGTGCCAGCAGCCAAGAGACGACTAGCGGGTGGAGCTACGAGCAGTACTTC. Protein: CASSQETTSGWSYEQYF.

This clonotype was recorded a few times. The chain employs TRBV4-3 and TRBJ2-6; tentative D call: TRBD2 (6 bases). The CDR3 consists of 20 residues. Trimming stripped 1 base from V and 0 bases from J, with 19 bases between. Germline loops: CDR1 LGHNA, CDR2 YSLEER. The CDR3: CASSQGVGTAVPSGANVLTF. CDR3 DNA sequence: TGCGCCAGCAGCCAAGGAGTTGGGACTGCCGTCCCCTCTGGGGCCAACGTCCTGACTTTC.

This clonotype has a handful of counts. The gene calls are TRBV6-2 or TRBV6-3 and TRBJ2-3; maybe TRBD2 (6 bases). The germline CDR1 and CDR2 sequences are MNHEY and SVGEGT. The CDR3 covers 19 residues. The V end was cut by 2 bases, the J end by 5 bases, with 26 bases between. CDR3 DNA: TGTGCCAGCAGTTACCCACTTGTTCCAGCGGGTTCACGGGAAGATACGCAGTATTTT. Its translation is CASSYPLVPAGSREDTQYF.

The chain combines TRBV7-9 with TRBJ2-3; the match to TRBD2 covers 10 bases. Germline CDR1 and CDR2: SEHNR and FQNEAQ (reference sequence). The CDR3 contains 17 residues. V gave up 4 bases and J gave up 0 bases; unmatched junction bases: 7. The CDR3 reads CASSSASGGRSTDTQYF. The CDR3 DNA sequence: TGTGCCAGCAGCTCAGCTAGCGGGGGCCGTAGCACAGATACGCAGTATTTT.

Many counts were recorded for this clonotype. The chain employs TRBV6-5 and TRBJ2-7; TRBD1 agrees at 9 bases. The junction had 8 bases not matched to a gene; V was cut back by 3 bases and J by 2 bases. CDR3 length equals 16 residues. Per the germline V gene, CDR1 is MNHEY and CDR2 is SVGAGI. The CDR3 sequence is CASSYEAGTGTYEQYF. CDR3 DNA sequence: TGTGCCAGCAGTTATGAGGCCGGGACAGGGACCTACGAGCAGTACTTC.

There are many counts of this clonotype. This chain joins TRBV28 and TRBJ1-3; D is uncertain. Germline CDR1 is MDHEN and CDR2 is SYDVKM. The CDR3 is 12 amino acids. V shed 5 bases and J shed 4 bases, with 6 bases lying between them. The CDR3: CASSNTGNTIYF. Here the CDR3 DNA reads TGTGCCAGCAGTAACACCGGAAACACCATATATTTT.

The table lists this clonotype with many counts. V is TRBV6-2 or TRBV6-3 and J is TRBJ2-5; perhaps TRBD2 as D (6 bases). Germline V lookup: CDR1 MNHEY, CDR2 SVGEGT. The V gene lost 7 bases and the J gene lost 0 bases, with 24 bases spanning the gap. This CDR3 has 18 residues. CDR3 coding DNA: TGTGCCAGCAAAAGGCGGGGATCCTTATATCAGGACCAAGAGACCCAGTACTTC. It yields the protein CASKRRGSLYQDQETQYF.

The J gene is TRBJ2-3, the V gene TRBV29-1; D unresolved. The germline V and J ends were trimmed by 0 bases and 2 bases, with 9 bases remaining between them. Germline CDR1 is SQVTM and CDR2 is ANQGSEA. The CDR3 runs to 14 residues. CDR3 nucleotides: TGCAGCGTTGAAGATAGGGCAGACACAGATACGCAGTATTTT. This sequence encodes CSVEDRADTDTQYF.

This clonotype was seen a handful of times. The chain employs TRBV20-1 and TRBJ1-1, with D unresolved. The length of the CDR3 is 12 residues. Trimming took 0 bases from V and 1 from J, leaving 3 bases between them. Germline lookup yields CDR1 DFQATT and CDR2 SNEGSKA (reference sequence). CDR3 DNA sequence: TGCAGTGCTAGAGAGGGGAACACTGAAGCTTTCTTT. Translating it yields CSAREGNTEAFF.